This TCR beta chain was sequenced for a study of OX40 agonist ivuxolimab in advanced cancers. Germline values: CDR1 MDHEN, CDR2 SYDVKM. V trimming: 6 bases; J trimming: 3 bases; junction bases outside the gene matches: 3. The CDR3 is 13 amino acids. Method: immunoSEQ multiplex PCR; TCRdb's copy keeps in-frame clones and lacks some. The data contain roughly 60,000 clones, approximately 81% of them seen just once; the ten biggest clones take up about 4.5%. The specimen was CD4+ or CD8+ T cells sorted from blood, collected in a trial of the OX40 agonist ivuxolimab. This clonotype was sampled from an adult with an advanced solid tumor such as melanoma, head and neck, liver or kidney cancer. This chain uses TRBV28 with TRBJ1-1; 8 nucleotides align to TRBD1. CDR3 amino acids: CASRQGGDTEAFF. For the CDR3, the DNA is TGTGCCAGCAGACAGGGGGGCGACACTGAAGCTTTCTTT.